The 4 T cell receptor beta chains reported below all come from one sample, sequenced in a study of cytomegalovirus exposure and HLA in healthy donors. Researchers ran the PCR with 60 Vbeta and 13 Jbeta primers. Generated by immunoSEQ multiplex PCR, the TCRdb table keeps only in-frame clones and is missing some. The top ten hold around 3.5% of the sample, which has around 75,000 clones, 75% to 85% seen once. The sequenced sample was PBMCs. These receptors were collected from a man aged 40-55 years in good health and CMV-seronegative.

In DNA form, the CDR3 reads TGCAGCGTTGAAGATACGGGGGGCAGCTTGGGGACCCAGTACTTC. It specifies CSVEDTGGSLGTQYF. This chain links TRBV29-1 with TRBJ2-5; perhaps TRBD2 as D (7 bases). V was clipped by 0 bases and J by 7 bases, with 18 bases between them. This CDR3 spans 15 amino acids. Per the germline V gene, CDR1 is SQVTM and CDR2 is ANQGSEA.

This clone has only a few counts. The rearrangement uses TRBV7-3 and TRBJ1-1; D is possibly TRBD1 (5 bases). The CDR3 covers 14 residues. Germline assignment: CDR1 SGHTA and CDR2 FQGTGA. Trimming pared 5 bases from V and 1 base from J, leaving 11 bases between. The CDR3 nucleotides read TGTGCCAGCAGCCGGAACAGGTGGAACACTGAAGCTTTCTTT. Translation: CASSRNRWNTEAFF.

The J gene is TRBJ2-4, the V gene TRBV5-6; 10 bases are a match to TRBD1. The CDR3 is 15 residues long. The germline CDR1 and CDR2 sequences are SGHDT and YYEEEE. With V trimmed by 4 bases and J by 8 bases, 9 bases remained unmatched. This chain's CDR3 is CASSPGDRGSDIQYF. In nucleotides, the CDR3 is TGTGCCAGCAGCCCCGGGGACAGGGGATCGGACATTCAGTACTTC.

The CDR3 loop reads CASSRSGASQETQYF. The DNA of the CDR3 is TGTGCCAGCAGCCGTAGCGGGGCTAGCCAAGAGACCCAGTACTTC. The chain couples TRBV2 to TRBJ2-5; TRBD2 matches at 8 bases. Trimming at V came to 6 bases and at J to 1 base, leaving 7 bases not matched to a gene. The CDR3 runs to 15 residues. The germline CDR1 and CDR2 sequences are SNHLY and FYNNEI.